This T cell receptor beta chain was sequenced during a study of cytomegalovirus exposure and HLA in healthy donors. Note on this clone: Antigen specificity is unknown.

Findings of the study overall: A list of 164 TCR beta chains associated with cytomegalovirus was given. Later work found most CMV-associated TCR beta chains apparently HLA-restricted.

Germline V gene data show CDR1 as LGHNT and CDR2 as FRNRAP. The CDR3 sequence is 16 residues long. The PCR contained 60 Vbeta and 13 Jbeta primers. TCRdb's copy holds only in-frame clones and misses some; the assay was immunoSEQ multiplex PCR. Counted here are roughly 190,000 clones, over 65% occurring once; the ten biggest clones make up 3.4%. This clonotype was obtained from a man aged 35-49 years in good health and CMV-seropositive. The V and J genes are TRBV12-5 and TRBJ2-5; 9 nucleotides agree with TRBD1. The J call may be wrong; the DNA end is better matched by TRBJ2-7. The sequenced sample was PBMCs. The CDR3 DNA reads as TGTGCTAGTGGTTTGGTACTTCGGGACAGGGAGGCCGAGCAGTACTTC. This gives the protein CASGLVLRDREAEQYF.